This T cell receptor beta chain is drawn from a study of T cell responses to AZD1222 COVID-19 vaccine. Findings and caveats of the study: The donor group comprised mostly white British people and more females; the analysis possibly underestimated clonal diversity. At study baseline, merely over 5 AZD1222 recipients were seropositive.

Germline V gives CDR1 MNHEY, CDR2 SVGAGI. V lost 3 bases and J lost 1, with 12 bases in between. This CDR3 spans 15 amino acids. Remarks on this clone: Its specificity is unknown.

The repertoire was sequenced with immunoSEQ multiplex PCR; TCRdb's copy has only in-frame clones and lacks some. The sample includes around 140,000 clones, just under 95% of them seen just once. Sequencing used peripheral blood, obtained after recovery from COVID-19. V usage is TRBV6-5 and J usage is TRBJ1-1; TRBD1 is a possible D gene (6 bases). The TCR originated in an adult who had recovered from COVID-19. This CDR3 reads CASSYRFRGNTEAFF. CDR3 DNA: TGTGCCAGCAGTTATCGGTTCAGGGGGAACACTGAAGCTTTCTTT.